These 16 T cell receptor beta chains were all obtained from the same sample, sequenced in a study of immune heterogeneity within non-small cell lung tumors. Bulk tumor genomic DNA served as template, at roughly 600 ng per sample. Spaced far apart, several biopsies were taken from each primary tumor during surgery. These patients got curative surgery after being newly diagnosed with untreated non-small cell lung cancer. The authors amplified TCR beta CDR3 by multiplex PCR with 32 V and 13 J primers. TCRdb ran MiXCR on the multiplex PCR reads and lists one entry per CDR3 protein. The sample records about 15,000 distinct CDR3 sequences, 30% being singletons. Sequences were obtained from lung tumor tissue. These receptors all come from a woman aged 50 to 65 with non-small cell lung cancer.

J is TRBJ1-4 and V is TRBV30, with TRBD1 as a possible D gene (5 bases). Looked up from germline, CDR1 is GTSNPN and CDR2 is SVGIG (reference sequence). Trimming stripped 0 bases from V and 4 bases from J, with 18 bases between. The CDR3 is 17 residues long. As DNA, the CDR3 is TGTGCCTGGAGTGTAATCGTGGGCCCAAGGGGTAATGAAAAACTGTTTTTT. Its protein is CAWSVIVGPRGNEKLFF. The entire variable domain, with the rest obtained from reference TRBV30 and TRBJ1-4, is as follows: SQTIHQWPATLVQPVGSPLSLECTVEGTSNPNLYWYRQAAGRGLQLLFYSVGIGQISSEVPQNLSASRPQDRQFILSSKKLLLSDSGFYLCAWSVIVGPRGNEKLFFGSGTQLSVL.

This sequence joins TRBV6-1 and TRBJ2-5; 10 bases line up with TRBD2. The V and J ends lost 4 bases and 4 bases, in that order; junction bases with no gene match: 0. The CDR3 covers 13 residues. Germline V gene data show CDR1 as MNHNS and CDR2 as SASEGT. CDR3: CASSGLAGETQYF. The CDR3 region has the DNA TGTGCCAGCAGTGGACTAGCGGGAGAGACCCAGTACTTC.

This chain connects TRBV5-1 to TRBJ1-2, with D uncertain. V was cut by 4 bases and J by 4 bases, with 11 bases left in between. Germline loops: CDR1 SGHRS, CDR2 YFSETQ. The CDR3 covers 13 residues. Here the CDR3 DNA reads TGCGCCAGCAGCACGGCTGAGGGCTATGGCTACACCTTC. Protein sequence: CASSTAEGYGYTF.

The rearrangement uses TRBV30 and TRBJ1-4; 9 nucleotides agree with TRBD1. Germline assignment: CDR1 GTSNPN and CDR2 SVGIG (reference sequence). The junction had 9 bases not matched to a gene; V was cut back by 5 bases and J by 8 bases. The CDR3 consists of 14 residues. CDR3 coding DNA: TGTGCCTGGGGGGGGGGACAGGGTGGAGAAAAACTGTTTTTT. As protein: CAWGGGQGGEKLFF.

A few counts support this clonotype. The chain links TRBV29-1 to TRBJ2-3; no firm D call. The CDR3 is 15 residues long. Germline V gene sequence: CDR1 SQVTM, CDR2 ANQGSEA. V was trimmed by 0 bases and J by 0 bases, leaving 10 bases between them. The CDR3 DNA reads as TGCAGCGTTGAAGATCGGTGGGAAAGCACAGATACGCAGTATTTT. The encoded protein is CSVEDRWESTDTQYF.

In regard to this clonotype: No conserved phenylalanine or tryptophan ends this CDR3, so it is likely a read error. No DNA is shown, since the ends of the CDR3 on it are uncertain; the CDR3 is the one TCRdb lists. V is TRBV20-1 and J is TRBJ2-3; the table names TRBD2, a call not compared with the DNA. The germline V gene has CDR1 DFQATT and CDR2 SNEGSKA (reference sequence). The CDR3 adds up to 11 amino acids, both ends counted. The CDR3 spells CSASFGTAIGP.

This clonotype showed up many times. The chain combines TRBV28 with TRBJ2-7; 7 bases agree with TRBD1. J lost 2 bases, V lost 5 bases, and 9 bases had no gene match. The CDR3 loop spans 15 amino acids. Germline CDR1 reads MDHEN; CDR2 reads SYDVKM. The DNA for the CDR3 is TGTGCCAGCAGTCGCTCTCAGGGGGTGACCTACGAGCAGTACTTC. Encoded protein: CASSRSQGVTYEQYF.

The V and J genes are TRBV11-2 and TRBJ1-2; no reliable D call. V gave up 0 bases and J gave up 6 bases, with 20 bases separating them. Germline values: CDR1 SGHAT, CDR2 FQNNGV. The CDR3 runs 17 residues. The CDR3 nucleotides are TGTGCCAGCAGCTTAGATTCCAGAACTTCTGTGACGGATGGCTACACCTTC. Encoded protein: CASSLDSRTSVTDGYTF.

This clonotype was seen ten or more times. This chain uses TRBV2 with TRBJ1-1; D not resolved. Trimming shortened V by 7 bases and J by 3 bases, and 12 bases separated the two germline ends. The CDR3 runs 13 residues. Germline CDR1 reads SNHLY; CDR2 reads FYNNEI. This chain's CDR3 is CASMTFGDTEAFF. Here the CDR3 DNA reads TGTGCCAGCATGACCTTTGGGGACACTGAAGCTTTCTTT.

This clonotype turned up a few times. Since no conserved phenylalanine or tryptophan closes the CDR3, a read error is the likely cause. No DNA is shown, since the ends of the CDR3 on it are uncertain; the CDR3 is the one TCRdb lists. The chain couples TRBV27 to TRBJ2-3; the D call of TRBD1 is as the table states it, not checked on the DNA. The CDR3 is 20 amino acids long, termini counted. From germline, CDR1 is MNHEY and CDR2 SMNVEV (reference sequence). This chain's CDR3 is CASSLLTERGGGFYEQYFGP.

In its sample, this clonotype was seen a few times. A much bigger clone sits one base away, suggesting this may be a read error. The chain is built from TRBV7-9 and TRBJ1-4; D ambiguous. CDR1 is SEHNR, CDR2 FQNEAQ, per germline (reference sequence). The CDR3 covers 14 residues. The CDR3 DNA sequence: TGTGCCGGCAGCCCGGACCGTTTTAATGAAAAACTGTTTTTT. It codes for CAGSPDRFNEKLFF.

With regard to this clonotype: Being one base from a much bigger clone, this may be a read error. This chain uses TRBV11-2 with TRBJ2-1; possible D gene TRBD2, 6 bases. V lost 7 bases to trimming and J lost 9 bases, with 19 bases between them. This CDR3 is built from 14 residues. Germline-derived CDR1 and CDR2 are SGHAT and FQNNGV. The CDR3 DNA is TGTGCCAGCACCTCCACCCTACTAGCTCCTGAGCAGTTCTTC. Its translation: CASTSTLLAPEQFF. Drawing the rest from reference TRBV11-2 and TRBJ2-1, the complete variable domain is EAGVAQSPRYKIIEKRQSVAFWCNPISGHATLYWYQQILGQGPKLLIQFQNNGVVDDSQLPKDRFSAERLKGVDSTLKIQPAKLEDSAVYLCASTSTLLAPEQFFGPGTRLTVL.

This clonotype was detected ten times or more. This chain connects TRBV6-2 or TRBV6-3 to TRBJ2-2; TRBD1 agrees at 9 bases. The CDR3 is 17 residues long. The V and J ends lost 0 bases and 4 bases, in that order; junction bases with no gene match: 6. The germline gives CDR1 MNHEY, CDR2 SVGEGT. CDR3 in DNA: TGTGCCAGCAGTTACTCATCCCGGACAGGGGTCACCGGGGAGCTGTTTTTT. Encoded protein: CASSYSSRTGVTGELFF.

The V and J genes are TRBV5-4 and TRBJ2-2; D might be TRBD2 (5 bases). This CDR3 region has 15 residues. Germline CDR1 is SGHNT and CDR2 is YYREEE (reference sequence). V was shortened by 4 bases and J by 6 bases, with 16 bases between the two germline ends. In DNA form, the CDR3 reads TGTGCCAGCAGCCCCCGAGAGCGGCAGGCCGGGGAGCTGTTTTTT. It codes for CASSPRERQAGELFF.

This clonotype was recorded many times. CDR3 protein: CASSEGVGNTEAFF. In DNA, the CDR3 is TGCGCCAGCAGTGAAGGGGTAGGGAACACTGAAGCTTTCTTT. This chain links TRBV10-1 with TRBJ1-1; weak D call: TRBD1 (5 bases). CDR1 is WNHNN and CDR2 is SYGVQD in the germline V gene (reference sequence). Trimming took off 3 bases at V and 1 base at J, with 9 bases between the two ends. The CDR3 is made up of 14 amino acids.

This clonotype qualifies as medium-sized (0.01 to 0.1%). This chain links TRBV29-1 with TRBJ2-1; D gene uncertain. Germline-derived CDR1 and CDR2 are SQVTM and ANQGSEA. This CDR3 region has 12 residues. The V end lost 4 bases, the J end lost 7 bases, and 11 bases lay between the germline ends. The CDR3 nucleotides read TGCAGCGTTGGAGGCCTAAGTAATGAGCAGTTCTTC. As protein: CSVGGLSNEQFF.